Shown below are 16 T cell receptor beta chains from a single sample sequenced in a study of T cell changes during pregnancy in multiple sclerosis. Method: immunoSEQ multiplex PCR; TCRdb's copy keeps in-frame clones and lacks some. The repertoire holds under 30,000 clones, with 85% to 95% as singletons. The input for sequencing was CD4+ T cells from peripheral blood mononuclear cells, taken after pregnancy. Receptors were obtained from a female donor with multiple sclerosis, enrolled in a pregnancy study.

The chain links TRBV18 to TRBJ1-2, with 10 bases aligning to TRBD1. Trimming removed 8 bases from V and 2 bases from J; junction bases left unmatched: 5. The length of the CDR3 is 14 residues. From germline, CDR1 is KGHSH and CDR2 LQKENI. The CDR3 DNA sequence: TGTGCCAGCGGGGGACAGGGGCCGAACTATGGCTACACCTTC. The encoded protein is CASGGQGPNYGYTF.

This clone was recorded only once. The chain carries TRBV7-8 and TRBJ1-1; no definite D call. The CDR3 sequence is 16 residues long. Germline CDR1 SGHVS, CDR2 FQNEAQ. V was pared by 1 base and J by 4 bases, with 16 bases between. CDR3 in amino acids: CASSLVGPSAGTEAFF. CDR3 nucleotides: TGTGCCAGCAGCTTAGTAGGACCCTCAGCGGGCACTGAAGCTTTCTTT.

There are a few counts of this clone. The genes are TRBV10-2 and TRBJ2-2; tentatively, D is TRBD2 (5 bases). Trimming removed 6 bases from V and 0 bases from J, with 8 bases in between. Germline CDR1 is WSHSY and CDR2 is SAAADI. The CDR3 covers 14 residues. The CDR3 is CASRWGANTGELFF. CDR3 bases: TGCGCCAGCAGATGGGGAGCGAACACCGGGGAGCTGTTTTTT.

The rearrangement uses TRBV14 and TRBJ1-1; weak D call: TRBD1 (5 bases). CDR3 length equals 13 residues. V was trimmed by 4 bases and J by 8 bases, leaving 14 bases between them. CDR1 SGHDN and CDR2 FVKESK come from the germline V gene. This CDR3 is CASSLGREVEAFF. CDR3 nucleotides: TGTGCCAGCAGCCTGGGGCGGGAGGTGGAAGCTTTCTTT.

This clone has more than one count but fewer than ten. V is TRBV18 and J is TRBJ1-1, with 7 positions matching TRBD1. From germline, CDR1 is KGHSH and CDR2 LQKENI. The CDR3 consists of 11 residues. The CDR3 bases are TGTGCAGGGGGCCAAAACACTGAAGCTTTCTTT. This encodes CAGGQNTEAFF.

The CDR3 bases are TGCGCCAGCAGCCTGCGTTTAACAGGGGGCGAGAGAGGTCAGCCCCAGCATTTT. Its protein product is CASSLRLTGGERGQPQHF. This rearrangement joins TRBV5-1 to TRBJ1-5; 9 bases are a match to TRBD1. The V and J ends lost 4 bases and 6 bases, in that order; junction bases with no gene match: 17. The CDR3 loop spans 18 amino acids. Germline V lookup: CDR1 SGHRS, CDR2 YFSETQ.

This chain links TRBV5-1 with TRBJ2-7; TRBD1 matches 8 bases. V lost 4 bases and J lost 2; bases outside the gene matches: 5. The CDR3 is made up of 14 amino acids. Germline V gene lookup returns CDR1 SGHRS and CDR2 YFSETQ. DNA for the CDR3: TGCGCCAGCAGCGCGGCAGGGGGCCCCTACGAGCAGTACTTC. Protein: CASSAAGGPYEQYF.

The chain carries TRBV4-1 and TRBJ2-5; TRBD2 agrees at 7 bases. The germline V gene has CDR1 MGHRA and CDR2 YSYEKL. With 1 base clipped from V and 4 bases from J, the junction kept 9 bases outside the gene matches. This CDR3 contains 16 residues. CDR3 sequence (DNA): TGCGCCAGCAGCCAAGGCTTTGCGGGAGTGGGAGAGACCCAGTACTTC. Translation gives CASSQGFAGVGETQYF.

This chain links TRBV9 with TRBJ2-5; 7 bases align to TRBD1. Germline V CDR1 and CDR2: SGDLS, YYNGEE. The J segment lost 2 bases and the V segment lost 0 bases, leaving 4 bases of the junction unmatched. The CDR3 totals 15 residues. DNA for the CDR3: TGTGCCAGCAGCGTAGCTGGCAGGGGGCAAGAGACCCAGTACTTC. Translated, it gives CASSVAGRGQETQYF.

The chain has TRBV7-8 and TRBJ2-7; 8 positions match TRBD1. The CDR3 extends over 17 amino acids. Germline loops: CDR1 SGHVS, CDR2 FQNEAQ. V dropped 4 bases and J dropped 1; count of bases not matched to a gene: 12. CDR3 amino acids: CASSSRPGQVLSYEQYF. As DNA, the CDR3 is TGTGCCAGCAGCTCGCGTCCGGGACAGGTCCTATCCTACGAGCAGTACTTC.

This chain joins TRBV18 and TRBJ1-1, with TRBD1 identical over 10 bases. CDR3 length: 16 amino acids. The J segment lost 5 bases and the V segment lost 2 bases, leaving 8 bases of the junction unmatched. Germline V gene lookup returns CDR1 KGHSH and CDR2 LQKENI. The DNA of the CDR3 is TGTGCCAGCTCACCATCCCGGACAGGGGGATTAACTGAAGCTTTCTTT. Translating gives CASSPSRTGGLTEAFF.

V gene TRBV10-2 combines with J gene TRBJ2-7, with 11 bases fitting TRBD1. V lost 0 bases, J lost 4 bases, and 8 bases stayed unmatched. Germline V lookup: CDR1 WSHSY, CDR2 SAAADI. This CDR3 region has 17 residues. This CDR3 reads CASSESTLGQGDYEQYF. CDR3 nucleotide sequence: TGCGCCAGCAGTGAGTCGACTCTGGGACAGGGGGATTACGAGCAGTACTTC.

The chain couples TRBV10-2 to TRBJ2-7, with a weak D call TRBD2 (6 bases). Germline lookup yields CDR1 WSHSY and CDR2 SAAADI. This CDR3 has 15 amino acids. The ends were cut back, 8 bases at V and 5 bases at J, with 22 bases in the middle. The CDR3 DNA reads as TGCGCCAGCTACCAAGGGAGGCAGGGTGTCCACGAGCAGTACTTC. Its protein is CASYQGRQGVHEQYF.

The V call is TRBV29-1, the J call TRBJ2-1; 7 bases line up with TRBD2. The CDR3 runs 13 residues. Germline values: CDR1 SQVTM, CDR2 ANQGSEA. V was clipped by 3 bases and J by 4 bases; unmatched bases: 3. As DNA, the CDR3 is TGCAGCGTTGAGGAGCGGGGTTACAATGAGCAGTTCTTC. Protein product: CSVEERGYNEQFF.

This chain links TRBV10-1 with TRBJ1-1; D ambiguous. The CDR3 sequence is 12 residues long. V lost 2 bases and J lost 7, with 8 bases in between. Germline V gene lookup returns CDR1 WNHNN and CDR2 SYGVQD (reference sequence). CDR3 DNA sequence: TGCGCCAGCAGTGAGGGCCGCGGTGAAGCTTTCTTT. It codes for CASSEGRGEAFF.

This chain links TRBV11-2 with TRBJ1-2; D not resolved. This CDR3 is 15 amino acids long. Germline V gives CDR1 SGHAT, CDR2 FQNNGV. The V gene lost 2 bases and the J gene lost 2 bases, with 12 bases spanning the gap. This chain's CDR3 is CASSLNAGLNYGYTF. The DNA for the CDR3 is TGTGCCAGCAGCTTAAATGCGGGCCTCAACTATGGCTACACCTTC.